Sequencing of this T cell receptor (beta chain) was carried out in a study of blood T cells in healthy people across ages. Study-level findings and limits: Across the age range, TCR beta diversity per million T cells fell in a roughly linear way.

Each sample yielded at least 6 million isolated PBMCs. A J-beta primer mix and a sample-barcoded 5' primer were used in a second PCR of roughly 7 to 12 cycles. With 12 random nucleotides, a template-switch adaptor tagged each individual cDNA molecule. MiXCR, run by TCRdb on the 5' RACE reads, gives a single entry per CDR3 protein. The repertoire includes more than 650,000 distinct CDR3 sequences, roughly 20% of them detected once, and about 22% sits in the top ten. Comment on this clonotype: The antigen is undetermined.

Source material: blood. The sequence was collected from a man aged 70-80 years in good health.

CDR3 coding DNA: TGCAGCGTTGCCAATGCGGGGAGCTCCTACGAGCAGTACTTC. This sequence encodes CSVANAGSSYEQYF. The J gene is TRBJ2-7, the V gene TRBV29-1; D possibly corresponds to TRBD2 (6 bases). Between the trimmed V and J ends, which lost 4 bases and 0 bases, there was a span of 13 bases. This CDR3 is 14 amino acids long. Germline CDR1 is SQVTM and CDR2 is ANQGSEA.